The sequence of this T cell receptor (beta chain) was determined in a study of human T cells and chemical hapten exposure. Study-level information: The sensitizing agent was 2% DPC, placed on 2 cm by 2 cm of upper inner arm skin.

This sample's time point: patch test 1, 2 weeks after DPC sensitization. Treatment indicated: therapeutic diphenylcyclopropenone sensitization with weekly scalp DPC. The study extracted total RNA from unfractionated whole blood. The CDR3 runs 17 residues. Trimming removed 4 bases at V and 0 bases at J, with 17 bases between. Per germline, CDR1 SGHRS and CDR2 YFSETQ. This clonotype was observed at least ten times. Its antigen is currently unknown. Each CDR3 protein is one row after TCRdb ran MiXCR on the RACE reads. Here the sample spans a few hundred thousand distinct CDR3 sequences, about 4.4% being singletons. Study conclusions and caveats: Controls formed significantly fewer large CDR3 similarity clusters than expanded TCRs did.

Source: whole blood, taken in connection with sensitization to the hapten diphenylcyclopropenone (DPC). The source is a woman between 45 and 65 years old with alopecia areata. Some clones in this sample may be carry-over from other donors' samples. The chain recombines TRBV5-1 with TRBJ1-3, with D hard to call. The CDR3, as DNA: TGCGCCAGCAGCCTAGAGTCCCTTGGTCGCTCTGGAAACACCATATATTTT. It is translated as CASSLESLGRSGNTIYF.